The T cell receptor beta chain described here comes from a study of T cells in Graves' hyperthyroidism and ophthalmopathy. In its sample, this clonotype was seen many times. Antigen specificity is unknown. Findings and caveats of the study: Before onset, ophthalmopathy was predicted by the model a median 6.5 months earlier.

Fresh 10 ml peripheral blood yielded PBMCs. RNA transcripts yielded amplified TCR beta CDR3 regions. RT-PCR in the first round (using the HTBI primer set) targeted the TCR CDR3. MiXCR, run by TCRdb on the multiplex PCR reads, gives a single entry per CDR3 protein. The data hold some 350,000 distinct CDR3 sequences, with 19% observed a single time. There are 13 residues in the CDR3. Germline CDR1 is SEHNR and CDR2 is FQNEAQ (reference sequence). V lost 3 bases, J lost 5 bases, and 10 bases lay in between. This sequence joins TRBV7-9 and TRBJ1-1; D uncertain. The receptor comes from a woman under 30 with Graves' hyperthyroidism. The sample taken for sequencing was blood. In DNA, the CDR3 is TGTGCCAGCAGCTTTCTACTTGGGACTGAAGCTTTCTTT. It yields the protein CASSFLLGTEAFF.